What follows is one TCR beta chain and its context. The ends were cut back, 5 bases at V and 7 bases at J, with 17 bases in the middle. This CDR3 spans 14 amino acids. The germline CDR1 and CDR2 sequences are SGHRS and YFSETQ. This entry belongs to a study of shared clonotypes between healthy human individuals. Background on the study: Serving as donors were a couple of women and three men, whose ages spanned 18 to 49.

The material for each subset, its genomic DNA, was split evenly across several immunoSEQ plates. The method was immunoSEQ multiplex PCR; TCRdb's version includes in-frame clones alone and lacks a portion of them. The sample carries about 1.1 million clones, around three quarters recorded once. The source of this sequence is a man younger than 35 in good health. Some clones in this sample may be carry-over from other donors' samples. The source material was memory CD4+ T cells from PBMCs. The subset denotes: CD45RA-negative fraction. The chain is built from TRBV5-1 and TRBJ2-3; the D gene could be TRBD1 or TRBD2 (5 bases each). The CDR3 sequence is CASSSAGTTNTQYF. CDR3 in DNA: TGCGCCAGCAGTTCCGCCGGGACCACCAATACGCAGTATTTT. Based on the CDR3 plus reference TRBV5-1 and TRBJ2-3, the full variable domain is KAGVTQTPRYLIKTRGQQVTLSCSPISGHRSVSWYQQTPGQGLQFLFEYFSETQRNKGNFPGRFSGRQFSNSRSEMNVSTLELGDSALYLCASSSAGTTNTQYFGPGTRLTVL.